A selection of T cell receptor beta chains follows, all from one sample in a study of TIL therapy for anti-PD-1-resistant metastatic lung cancer. The method was immunoSEQ multiplex PCR; TCRdb's version includes in-frame clones alone and lacks a portion of them. The sample records about 50,000 clones, around three quarters being singletons. The specimen comprised blood, sampled at baseline. The receptors come from a woman between 25 and 80 years old with non-small cell lung cancer. Both conserved end residues are part of each CDR3. The D gene is left open where the match is weak. Clone size is not always given. Where it is, it says once, few, many or a class for expanded clones.

cdr3_aa	cdr3_nt	clone_size	d_call	v_call	j_call
CASSLENYGYTF	TGTGCCAGCAGCTTAGAGAACTATGGCTACACCTTC	.	.	TRBV7-2	TRBJ1-2
CASSSPPAGSYNEQFF	TGTGCCAGCAGTTCCCCCCCAGCGGGAAGCTACAATGAGCAGTTCTTC	.	TRBD2	TRBV27	TRBJ2-1
CASTSVKGWDYGYTF	TGTGCCAGCACCTCAGTCAAAGGGTGGGACTATGGCTACACCTTC	.	.	TRBV6-5	TRBJ1-2
CASSFLAGADTQYF	TGTGCCAGCAGTTTCTTGGCGGGAGCAGATACGCAGTATTTT	.	TRBD2	TRBV27	TRBJ2-3
CASSPQVGSSGNTIYF	TGCGCCAGCAGCCCGCAAGTGGGGAGCTCTGGAAACACCATATATTTT	few	.	TRBV4-1	TRBJ1-3
CASSLFNIRDFEDTEAFF	TGTGCCAGCAGTTTATTTAATATCCGGGACTTCGAGGACACTGAAGCTTTCTTT	.	.	TRBV28	TRBJ1-1
CASSPDSVNTEAFF	TGCGCCAGCAGCCCGGATTCGGTGAACACTGAAGCTTTCTTT	few	.	TRBV5-1	TRBJ1-1
CASSSNRQGAGYGYTF	TGTGCCAGCAGCTCAAACCGGCAGGGGGCGGGTTATGGCTACACCTTC	.	TRBD1	TRBV11-2	TRBJ1-2
CASSLGGPYEQYF	TGTGCCAGCAGCCTCGGAGGTCCCTACGAGCAGTACTTC	few	.	TRBV7-6	TRBJ2-7
CAARGAGGIGEAFF	TGTGCCGCCCGAGGGGCAGGGGGAATTGGTGAAGCTTTCTTT	.	TRBD1	TRBV10-3	TRBJ1-1
CASSHPFGQPQHF	TGTGCCAGCAGCCACCCCTTTGGACAGCCCCAGCATTTT	.	.	TRBV5-4	TRBJ1-5
CASSVLTGGTEAFF	TGTGCCAGCAGCGTATTAACAGGGGGCACTGAAGCTTTCTTT	few	TRBD1	TRBV9	TRBJ1-1
CASSLFGRGEAFF	TGTGCCAGCAGTTTATTTGGCAGGGGTGAAGCTTTCTTT	few	.	TRBV28	TRBJ1-1
CASSILGQAGTDTQYF	TGTGCCAGTAGTATTCTTGGACAGGCTGGCACAGATACGCAGTATTTT	.	TRBD1	TRBV19	TRBJ2-3
CASNAVWGANTEAFF	TGTGCCAGCAACGCCGTATGGGGGGCTAACACTGAAGCTTTCTTT	.	.	TRBV5-5	TRBJ1-1
CAWSGYGEGYTF	TGTGCCTGGAGTGGGTATGGGGAAGGCTACACCTTC	once	.	TRBV30	TRBJ1-2
CSVRQETYEQYF	TGCAGCGTCCGACAGGAAACCTACGAGCAGTACTTC	.	.	TRBV29-1	TRBJ2-7
CASTPHPGPDYEQYF	TGCGCCAGCACCCCTCATCCAGGACCTGACTACGAGCAGTACTTC	.	.	TRBV4-1	TRBJ2-7
CASSLGGDTQYF	TGTGCCAGCAGCCTTGGGGGGGATACGCAGTATTTT	.	.	TRBV11-2	TRBJ2-3
CASSVLPDPYGYTF	TGTGCCAGCAGCGTACTTCCAGACCCATATGGCTACACCTTC	.	.	TRBV9	TRBJ1-2
CASSAQIGNEQFF	TGTGCCAGTAGTGCGCAGATTGGTAATGAGCAGTTCTTC	.	.	TRBV19	TRBJ2-1
CASRMDSSAFF	TGTGCCAGCAGGATGGACAGCTCGGCTTTCTTT	few	.	TRBV28	TRBJ1-1
CASSVTGGGSTDTQYF	TGTGCCAGTAGTGTCACAGGGGGGGGGAGCACAGATACGCAGTATTTT	.	.	TRBV19	TRBJ2-3
CASSSLGVAGGGETQYF	TGTGCCAGCAGTTCCCTCGGTGTAGCGGGAGGGGGGGAGACCCAGTACTTC	.	TRBD2	TRBV28	TRBJ2-5
CSVGLGSGNTIYF	TGCAGCGTGGGGTTGGGATCTGGAAACACCATATATTTT	few	.	TRBV29-1	TRBJ1-3
CASSQVPGQAYEQYF	TGCGCCAGCAGCCAAGTGCCGGGACAGGCCTACGAGCAGTACTTC	.	TRBD1	TRBV4-1	TRBJ2-7
CASSPMRVSDEQYF	TGTGCCAGCAGCCCCATGAGAGTTAGCGACGAGCAGTACTTC	.	.	TRBV7-2	TRBJ2-7
CASSIRGVKAEAFF	TGTGCCAGTAGTATTCGGGGTGTCAAGGCTGAAGCTTTCTTT	few	.	TRBV19	TRBJ1-1
CSVTGTSDFDGELFF	TGCAGCGTGACCGGGACTAGCGACTTTGACGGGGAGCTGTTTTTT	.	TRBD2	TRBV29-1	TRBJ2-2
CASSVEGVANEQFF	TGTGCCAGCAGCGTAGAGGGAGTTGCCAATGAGCAGTTCTTC	.	.	TRBV9	TRBJ2-1
CATSSEALTGELFF	TGTGCCACCAGCTCAGAGGCTCTTACCGGGGAGCTGTTTTTT	.	.	TRBV15	TRBJ2-2
CASSPGQSNQPQHF	TGTGCCAGCTCACCCGGACAGTCCAATCAGCCCCAGCATTTT	.	.	TRBV18	TRBJ1-5
CASSLALGGPYTDTQYF	TGCGCCAGCAGCTTGGCCCTCGGGGGTCCTTACACAGATACGCAGTATTTT	.	.	TRBV5-1	TRBJ2-3
CASIEREGLYEQYF	TGTGCCAGCATTGAACGGGAGGGCCTATACGAGCAGTACTTC	.	TRBD2	TRBV2	TRBJ2-7
CAWKIYSGYGYTF	TGTGCCTGGAAGATCTATTCGGGATATGGCTACACCTTC	.	.	TRBV30	TRBJ1-2
CASRSPRGTGDSWSQETQYF	TGCGCCAGCAGATCCCCCCGGGGGACAGGGGACTCCTGGTCTCAAGAGACCCAGTACTTC	.	TRBD1	TRBV5-1	TRBJ2-5
CASRWAGSNEQFF	TGTGCCAGCAGGTGGGCGGGGTCCAATGAGCAGTTCTTC	.	.	TRBV25-1	TRBJ2-1
CASSREGLARSYEQYF	TGTGCCAGCAGTCGCGAGGGACTAGCGAGATCCTACGAGCAGTACTTC	.	TRBD2	TRBV27	TRBJ2-7
CASTTGGPDEQYF	TGTGCCAGCACTACAGGGGGCCCCGACGAGCAGTACTTC	.	TRBD1	TRBV9	TRBJ2-7
CATLVGVWGDEQYF	TGTGCCACCCTAGTAGGGGTTTGGGGGGACGAGCAGTACTTC	.	.	TRBV2	TRBJ2-7
CASSLETQYF	TGTGCCAGCAGCTTAGAGACCCAGTACTTC	.	.	TRBV7-9	TRBJ2-5
CASGRQDTYEQYF	TGTGCCAGCGGTCGTCAGGATACCTACGAGCAGTACTTC	.	.	TRBV2	TRBJ2-7
CASRPSMNTEAFF	TGTGCCAGCAGACCGAGCATGAACACTGAAGCTTTCTTT	.	.	TRBV6-4	TRBJ1-1
CASSLTRTRSDTQYF	TGTGCCAGCAGCTTAACTCGTACTAGATCAGATACGCAGTATTTT	.	.	TRBV7-6	TRBJ2-3
CASSEAYRGETQYF	TGTGCCAGCAGTGAAGCATACCGGGGAGAGACCCAGTACTTC	.	.	TRBV6-1	TRBJ2-5
CASSERTATNEKLFF	TGTGCCAGCAGTGAAAGGACAGCAACTAATGAAAAACTGTTTTTT	.	.	TRBV2	TRBJ1-4
CSVSGTRGRNTGELFF	TGCAGCGTCTCCGGGACCCGTGGCCGGAACACCGGGGAGCTGTTTTTT	.	.	TRBV29-1	TRBJ2-2
CASKGEHSPQYF	TGTGCCAGCAAGGGGGAGCATAGCCCGCAGTATTTT	few	.	TRBV28	TRBJ2-3
CASSLSKGEQFF	TGTGCCAGCAGTTTATCGAAGGGAGAGCAGTTCTTC	many	.	TRBV27	TRBJ2-1
CASSLAAGASYEQYF	TGTGCCAGCAGCTTAGCAGCGGGGGCCTCCTACGAGCAGTACTTC	.	TRBD2	TRBV7-2	TRBJ2-7